The 29 T cell receptor beta chains given below trace back to one sample, sequenced in a study of regulatory T cells in long-lasting Graves disease (dated by TCRdb to 2020 to 2023). The library was obtained by multiplex PCR. Sequencing relied on an Illumina HiSeq 4000. CDR3 regions were amplified by Arm-PCR with iRepertoire HTBI primers to construct TCR beta libraries. In TCRdb, the public reads were trimmed at Q25 with fastp and aligned with MiXCR, with productive beta chains retained. Identical CDR3 proteins give one entry, which carries the most common genes and DNA. In this sample the table shows fewer than 450,000 distinct CDR3 sequences, 23% of which occur a single time. The ten largest clones capture about a quarter of the sample. The time point label of this sample denotes: persistent/refractory GD, antithyroid drugs over 5 years with positive TRAb. For both TCR sequencing and RNA sequencing, RNA was extracted from PBMCs using TRIzol.

The sample in question was peripheral blood mononuclear cells (PBMCs), obtained when the disease was refractory, from a patient treated with antithyroid drugs. Source of these receptors: a female donor with Graves disease.

The chain carries TRBV30 and TRBJ1-2; 7 bases fit TRBD1. This CDR3 is 19 amino acids long. V was pared by 1 base and J by 4 bases, with 21 bases of the junction left unmatched. The V gene's germline CDR1 is GTSNPN and CDR2 SVGIG (reference sequence). CDR3 coding DNA: TGTGCCTGGAGTGGGTACGGGGGGGACAGAAGAGGCGCTGGCTATGGCTACACCTTC. It specifies CAWSGYGGDRRGAGYGYTF.

V is TRBV9 and J is TRBJ1-6; perhaps TRBD1 as D (5 bases). The CDR3 sequence is 16 residues long. V lost 4 bases and J lost 1, with 12 bases in between. Germline CDR1 SGDLS, CDR2 YYNGEE. For the CDR3, the DNA is TGTGCCAGCAGCATCAGCGCAGGGTCCTATAATTCACCCCTCCACTTT. Its protein is CASSISAGSYNSPLHF.

This clonotype was counted at least ten times. The chain links TRBV11-2 to TRBJ2-2; the D is unclear. The V end was cut by 2 bases, the J end by 1 base, with 5 bases between. CDR1 is SGHAT and CDR2 is FQNNGV in the germline V gene. CDR3 length: 14 amino acids. CDR3 nucleotide sequence: TGTGCCAGCAGCTTAAGCCAGAACACCGGGGAGCTGTTTTTT. Translated, it gives CASSLSQNTGELFF.

The chain couples TRBV7-2 to TRBJ2-7; TRBD1 aligns across 11 bases. The V and J ends lost 5 bases and 2 bases, in that order; junction bases with no gene match: 8. Looked up from germline, CDR1 is SGHTA and CDR2 is FQGNSA. This CDR3 has 16 amino acids. The DNA of the CDR3 is TGTGCCAGCAGCACGGGACAGGGGGACGGCGCCTACGAGCAGTACTTC. It is translated as CASSTGQGDGAYEQYF.

The chain combines TRBV20-1 with TRBJ1-1; no reliable D call. The CDR3 spans 16 residues. Trimming took off 2 bases at V and 4 bases at J, with 20 bases between the two ends. From germline, CDR1 is DFQATT and CDR2 SNEGSKA (reference sequence). As DNA, the CDR3 is TGCAGTGCTAGAAGAACCCGGACCGCCGGAAGCACTGAAGCTTTCTTT. Protein product: CSARRTRTAGSTEAFF.

The rearrangement links TRBV7-3 to TRBJ1-1; no clear D. V gave up 2 bases and J gave up 6 bases, with 13 bases separating them. The CDR3 length is 14 residues. Germline values: CDR1 SGHTA, CDR2 FQGTGA. The DNA for the CDR3 is TGTGCCAGCAGCTTAGGGTCTGCGGGTGCTGAAGCTTTCTTT. It codes for CASSLGSAGAEAFF.

This clonotype was seen more than once but under ten times. The chain joins TRBV27 to TRBJ1-6; a possible D gene is TRBD1 (5 bases). The V gene's germline CDR1 is MNHEY and CDR2 SMNVEV (reference sequence). CDR3 length equals 15 residues. Deletions cut 1 base from V and 5 bases from J, with 9 bases between. CDR3 DNA: TGTGCCAGCAGTTTATGGCAGGGCGATAATTCACCCCTCCACTTT. It translates to CASSLWQGDNSPLHF.

As to this clonotype: It differs at one base from a far larger clone, so likely a read error. The V call is TRBV29-1, the J call TRBJ2-1; 8 nucleotides match TRBD2. Germline-derived CDR1 and CDR2 are SQVTM and ANQGSEA. The CDR3 loop spans 14 amino acids. CDR3 bases: TGCAGCGTTGGAGCGGGAGTAGCTCGGGAGACCCGGTACTTC. Translation: CSVGAGVARETRYF.

In its sample, this clonotype was seen a few times. The rearrangement uses TRBV27 and TRBJ1-3; no definite D call. The germline gives CDR1 MNHEY, CDR2 SMNVEV (reference sequence). The CDR3 consists of 13 residues. The germline V and J ends were trimmed by 3 bases and 8 bases, with 11 bases remaining between them. The CDR3 region has the DNA TGTGCCAGCAGTTTGGATCGAGGAGACACCATATATTTT. Translation: CASSLDRGDTIYF.

The J gene is TRBJ2-5, the V gene TRBV19, with 8 bases identical to TRBD2. Germline V CDR1 and CDR2: LNHDA, SQIVND (reference sequence). This CDR3 has 14 amino acids. V gave up 0 bases and J gave up 4 bases; unmatched junction bases: 1. CDR3 sequence: CASSIEAGGETQYF. The DNA of the CDR3 is TGTGCCAGTAGTATAGAGGCGGGAGGAGAGACCCAGTACTTC.

This clonotype was observed a handful of times. The chain carries TRBV4-2 and TRBJ2-5, with D perhaps matching TRBD2 (6 bases). Germline values: CDR1 LGHNA, CDR2 YNFKEQ. This CDR3 spans 14 amino acids. V was trimmed by 3 bases and J by 4 bases, leaving 12 bases between them. The DNA of the CDR3 is TGTGCCAGCAGCCAGATCGGCGGGGCAGAGACCCAGTACTTC. Translated, it gives CASSQIGGAETQYF.

V and J are TRBV6-5 and TRBJ1-1; TRBD1 aligns across 9 bases. V was pared by 1 base and J by 1 base, with 10 bases of the junction left unmatched. CDR1 MNHEY and CDR2 SVGAGI come from the germline V gene. The CDR3 has 18 amino acids. CDR3 in amino acids: CASSYWGQGDGSNTEAFF. The CDR3 DNA follows: TGTGCCAGCAGTTACTGGGGACAGGGAGACGGGTCGAACACTGAAGCTTTCTTT.

This clonotype has only a few counts. J is TRBJ2-7 and V is TRBV6-2 or TRBV6-3; 9 bases agree with TRBD1. V shed 0 bases and J 2 bases; nucleotides not matched to a gene: 5. This CDR3 spans 16 amino acids. Per germline, CDR1 MNHEY and CDR2 SVGEGT. CDR3 loop: CASSYSTGTGTYEQYF. The CDR3 coding sequence is TGTGCCAGCAGTTACTCGACTGGGACAGGGACCTACGAGCAGTACTTC.

This clonotype showed up many times. This chain links TRBV27 with TRBJ1-1; D gene unclear. V lost 3 bases and J 4 bases, leaving 6 bases between the germline ends. This CDR3 comprises 12 residues. Germline lookup yields CDR1 MNHEY and CDR2 SMNVEV (reference sequence). The CDR3 DNA reads TGTGCCAGCAGTTTTCGGGGCACTGAAGCTTTCTTT. Translated: CASSFRGTEAFF.

The V and J genes are TRBV5-1 and TRBJ2-4; D ambiguous. The length of the CDR3 is 17 residues. The germline CDR1 and CDR2 sequences are SGHRS and YFSETQ. Trimming removed 0 bases at V and 0 bases at J, with 13 bases between. CDR3 in DNA: TGCGCCAGCAGCTTGGCCGACCCTTCGGGAGCCAAAAACATTCAGTACTTC. The encoded protein is CASSLADPSGAKNIQYF.

The chain recombines TRBV20-1 with TRBJ2-2, with 8 positions matching TRBD2. The CDR3 has 16 residues. CDR1 is DFQATT, CDR2 SNEGSKA, per germline (reference sequence). V lost 6 bases and J lost 4; bases outside the gene matches: 13. The CDR3 DNA sequence: TGCAGTGCCTCGGGGCTTGCGGCGGGAGGCACCGGGGAGCTGTTTTTT. This gives the protein CSASGLAAGGTGELFF.

This clonotype was counted only a few times. This sequence joins TRBV6-1 and TRBJ2-2; tentatively, D is TRBD2 (7 bases). Germline V gene lookup returns CDR1 MNHNS and CDR2 SASEGT. V shed 7 bases and J shed 6 bases, with 18 bases lying between them. The CDR3 covers 15 residues. DNA of the CDR3: TGTGCCAGCATGCACGAAGGGGGGGGGGCCGGGGAGCTGTTTTTT. Translated, it gives CASMHEGGGAGELFF.

This clonotype was counted only a few times. The V call is TRBV7-9, the J call TRBJ1-1; D perhaps matches TRBD1 (6 bases). The germline V gene encodes CDR1 SEHNR and CDR2 FQNEAQ (reference sequence). The CDR3 sequence is 16 residues long. V lost 6 bases, J lost 1 base, and 18 bases lay in between. The CDR3 reads CASRHDRDNWNTEAFF. CDR3 coding DNA: TGTGCCAGCAGACACGACCGGGACAACTGGAACACTGAAGCTTTCTTT.

The rearrangement joins TRBV5-1 to TRBJ1-1; 9 bases map to TRBD1. Losses at the gene ends were 7 bases for V and 5 bases for J; bases not matched to a gene: 6. The length of the CDR3 is 13 residues. CDR1 is SGHRS, CDR2 YFSETQ, per germline. CDR3 sequence: CASRQGVGTEAFF. The CDR3 DNA follows: TGCGCCAGCCGACAGGGGGTAGGGACTGAAGCTTTCTTT.

This clonotype was detected ten times or more. This chain connects TRBV30 to TRBJ1-5; TRBD1 matches 9 bases. The CDR3 runs to 15 residues. Trimming cost V 2 bases and J 1 base; bases outside gene matches: 3. The germline CDR1 and CDR2 sequences are GTSNPN and SVGIG (reference sequence). The CDR3 DNA reads as TGTGCCTGGAGTTTACAGGGGGCGAGCAATCAGCCCCAGCATTTT. This gives the protein CAWSLQGASNQPQHF.

Ten or more counts support this clonotype. The CDR3 bases are TGTGCCAGCAGCAAGGGTGGTAATCAGCCCCAGCATTTT. Its protein is CASSKGGNQPQHF. The genes are TRBV6-1 and TRBJ1-5, with D hard to call. V was clipped by 6 bases and J by 4 bases, with 10 bases between them. Germline lookup yields CDR1 MNHNS and CDR2 SASEGT. The CDR3 sequence is 13 residues long.

V is TRBV25-1 and J is TRBJ2-5; the match to TRBD1 covers 7 bases. The CDR3 sequence is 16 residues long. Germline trimming cut 4 bases from V and 4 bases from J; bases unmatched to any gene: 12. Germline V gene lookup returns CDR1 MGHDK and CDR2 SYGVNS. CDR3 region: CASSGTGLMVGETQYF. CDR3 coding DNA: TGTGCCAGCAGTGGGACAGGTCTTATGGTGGGAGAGACCCAGTACTTC.

In its sample, this clonotype was seen a few times. The chain employs TRBV4-1 and TRBJ1-2; tentatively, D is TRBD1 (5 bases). Germline lookup yields CDR1 MGHRA and CDR2 YSYEKL. V lost 3 bases, J lost 7 bases, and 15 bases lay in between. CDR3 length: 14 amino acids. CDR3 coding DNA: TGCGCCAGCAGCCACGGGGGAAAGTTTGGTGGCTACACCTTC. It specifies CASSHGGKFGGYTF.

This rearrangement joins TRBV5-1 to TRBJ1-1; D unresolved. V lost 5 bases to trimming and J lost 2 bases, with 16 bases between them. Germline CDR1 is SGHRS and CDR2 is YFSETQ. The CDR3 sequence is 15 residues long. CDR3 DNA: TGCGCCAGCAGAAAAACCCCGGGTGCAAACACTGAAGCTTTCTTT. Translated: CASRKTPGANTEAFF.

There are many counts of this clonotype. The chain carries TRBV2 and TRBJ2-7; D is perhaps TRBD2 (6 bases). V shed 8 bases and J shed 7 bases, with 18 bases lying between them. The CDR3 sequence is 13 residues long. The germline CDR1 and CDR2 sequences are SNHLY and FYNNEI. Here the CDR3 reads CASLREPAGEQYF. The CDR3 DNA is TGTGCCAGCCTGCGGGAACCGGCTGGGGAGCAGTACTTC.

The gene calls are TRBV28 and TRBJ2-7; no definite D call. This CDR3 is built from 15 residues. CDR1 MDHEN and CDR2 SYDVKM come from the germline V gene. V lost 1 base and J 0 bases, leaving 10 bases between the germline ends. Here the CDR3 reads CASSLLGRSSYEQYF. The CDR3, as DNA: TGTGCCAGCAGTTTATTAGGGCGTAGCTCCTACGAGCAGTACTTC.

This clonotype occurred many times. The chain is built from TRBV24-1 and TRBJ1-2; TRBD1 is a possible D gene (5 bases). V gave up 4 bases and J gave up 2 bases, with 10 bases separating them. The CDR3 loop spans 14 amino acids. CDR1 is KGHDR, CDR2 SFDVKD, per germline. CDR3 DNA: TGTGCCACCAGTGAACCGACAGAGAACTATGGCTACACCTTC. Its translation is CATSEPTENYGYTF.

This clonotype was counted between two and nine times. The chain joins TRBV27 to TRBJ2-2; D not resolved. With 2 bases removed from V and 4 bases from J, the gap between germline ends came to 11 bases. Germline assignment: CDR1 MNHEY and CDR2 SMNVEV (reference sequence). The CDR3 runs 15 residues. CDR3 DNA: TGTGCCAGCAGTTTAGCGTGGGTCGGCACCGGGGAGCTGTTTTTT. As protein: CASSLAWVGTGELFF.

This clonotype was seen repeatedly, ten times or more. The DNA of the CDR3 is TGTGCCAGCAGGAGAAATCAGCCCCAGCATTTT. This translates into CASRRNQPQHF. The rearrangement uses TRBV2 and TRBJ1-5; D is unclear. Germline CDR1 SNHLY, CDR2 FYNNEI. V was trimmed by 6 bases and J by 4 bases, leaving 4 bases between them. The CDR3 is 11 amino acids.